These 23 T cell receptor beta chains were all obtained from the same sample, sequenced in a study of shared clonotypes between healthy human individuals. Sequencing used immunoSEQ multiplex PCR; TCRdb keeps in-frame clones, though not all of them. In the table there are approximately 1.9 million clones, 93% of which are singletons. It was CD45RO-negative cells, positively selected for CCR7, that made up naive CD8 cells, with terminally differentiated effector memory CD45RA+ cells excluded. The material sequenced was naive CD8+ T cells from PBMCs. The receptors stem from a man younger than 30 in good health. Some clones in this sample may be carry-over from other donors' samples.

The chain employs TRBV5-1 and TRBJ2-5, with 9 positions matching TRBD1. V was pared by 4 bases and J by 5 bases, with 6 bases of the junction left unmatched. The germline CDR1 and CDR2 sequences are SGHRS and YFSETQ. The CDR3 is made up of 14 amino acids. CDR3 nucleotide sequence: TGCGCCAGCAGCGAACACAGGGGGCTGGAGACCCAGTACTTC. This gives the protein CASSEHRGLETQYF. Filled out from reference TRBV5-1 and TRBJ2-5, the complete variable domain reads KAGVTQTPRYLIKTRGQQVTLSCSPISGHRSVSWYQQTPGQGLQFLFEYFSETQRNKGNFPGRFSGRQFSNSRSEMNVSTLELGDSALYLCASSEHRGLETQYFGPGTRLLVL.

This rearrangement joins TRBV7-2 to TRBJ1-1, with D tentatively TRBD1 (6 bases). The V gene lost 2 bases and the J gene lost 3 bases, with 7 bases spanning the gap. Germline V gene lookup returns CDR1 SGHTA and CDR2 FQGNSA. The length of the CDR3 is 13 residues. In nucleotides, the CDR3 is TGTGCCAGCAGCTTATGGGGGCACACTGAAGCTTTCTTT. Translating it yields CASSLWGHTEAFF. The whole variable domain, filled in from reference TRBV7-2 and TRBJ1-1, reads GAGVSQSPSNKVTEKGKDVELRCDPISGHTALYWYRQSLGQGLEFLIYFQGNSAPDKSGLPSDRFSAERTGGSVSTLTIQRTQQEDSAVYLCASSLWGHTEAFFGQGTRLTVV.

In its sample, this clone was seen a few times. The genes are TRBV20-1 and TRBJ2-2; unclear D gene. The germline V gene encodes CDR1 DFQATT and CDR2 SNEGSKA (reference sequence). Deletions cut 4 bases from V and 6 bases from J, with 6 bases between. CDR3 length equals 11 residues. This CDR3 is CSATSSGELFF. The CDR3 nucleotides read TGCAGTGCTACTAGTTCCGGGGAGCTGTTTTTT.

This sequence joins TRBV7-9 and TRBJ2-7, with 7 bases lining up with TRBD2. Unmatched junction bases numbered 3, after V lost 4 bases and J lost 0 bases. The CDR3 totals 14 residues. CDR1 SEHNR and CDR2 FQNEAQ come from the germline V gene (reference sequence). For the CDR3, the DNA is TGTGCCAGCAGCTCCCGGGACTACTCCTACGAGCAGTACTTC. Protein: CASSSRDYSYEQYF. Filled out from reference TRBV7-9 and TRBJ2-7, the complete variable domain reads DTGVSQNPRHKITKRGQNVTFRCDPISEHNRLYWYRQTLGQGPEFLTYFQNEAQLEKSRLLSDRFSAERPKGSFSTLEIQRTEQGDSAMYLCASSSRDYSYEQYFGPGTRLTVT.

About this clone itself: In the same sample, other DNA sequences code for this CDR3. The chain is built from TRBV9 and TRBJ1-3; D not resolved. V was cut by 4 bases and J by 1 base, with 12 bases left in between. Germline V CDR1 and CDR2: SGDLS, YYNGEE. This CDR3 spans 15 amino acids. CDR3 sequence: CASSPSGGSGNTIYF. DNA of the CDR3: TGTGCCAGCAGCCCGAGCGGAGGGTCTGGAAACACCATATATTTT.

V is TRBV19 and J is TRBJ2-4, with D hard to call. From germline, CDR1 is LNHDA and CDR2 SQIVND (reference sequence). The CDR3 length is 16 residues. Trimming pared 3 bases from V and 0 bases from J, leaving 12 bases between. The CDR3 DNA follows: TGTGCCAGTAGTATCGGACCCACTATAGCCAAAAACATTCAGTACTTC. It specifies CASSIGPTIAKNIQYF.

V is TRBV27 and J is TRBJ2-7; D unclear. V was clipped by 5 bases and J by 2 bases, with 10 bases between them. This CDR3 has 13 residues. Looked up from germline, CDR1 is MNHEY and CDR2 is SMNVEV (reference sequence). CDR3 loop: CASSKNTAYEQYF. In nucleotides, the CDR3 is TGTGCCAGCAGTAAAAACACCGCCTACGAGCAGTACTTC.

The rearrangement links TRBV2 to TRBJ2-3; 7 bases agree with TRBD1. From germline, CDR1 is SNHLY and CDR2 FYNNEI. The ends lost 11 bases at V and 0 bases at J; junction bases unmatched: 8. The CDR3 runs to 14 residues. CDR3: CAGSGTVSTDTQYF. As DNA, the CDR3 is TGTGCCGGCTCCGGGACAGTGAGCACAGATACGCAGTATTTT.

V usage is TRBV27 and J usage is TRBJ1-5, with TRBD1 identical over 7 bases. V dropped 5 bases and J dropped 4; count of bases not matched to a gene: 2. CDR1 and CDR2 from the germline V gene are MNHEY and SMNVEV (reference sequence). The CDR3 has 13 residues. CDR3 protein: CASSGTVNQPQHF. CDR3 sequence (DNA): TGTGCCAGCAGTGGGACAGTAAATCAGCCCCAGCATTTT.

This chain uses TRBV28 with TRBJ2-7, with 9 nucleotides matching TRBD1. CDR1 and CDR2 from the germline V gene are MDHEN and SYDVKM. The junction had 9 bases not matched to a gene; V was cut back by 7 bases and J by 5 bases. The CDR3 spans 14 residues. As DNA, the CDR3 is TGTGCCAGCACCCCTACAGGGGGCTTCGACGAGCAGTACTTC. As protein: CASTPTGGFDEQYF. Variable domain in full (rest from reference TRBV28 and TRBJ2-7): DVKVTQSSRYLVKRTGEKVFLECVQDMDHENMFWYRQDPGLGLRLIYFSYDVKMKEKGDIPEGYSVSREKKERFSLILESASTNQTSMYLCASTPTGGFDEQYFGPGTRLTVT.

The J gene is TRBJ1-1, the V gene TRBV9, with 7 bases aligning to TRBD1. This CDR3 is built from 17 residues. CDR1 is SGDLS, CDR2 YYNGEE, per germline. V gave up 3 bases and J gave up 0 bases; unmatched junction bases: 11. CDR3 amino acids: CASSAPRGGGLNTEAFF. CDR3 DNA: TGTGCCAGCAGCGCCCCTCGCGGAGGGGGCCTGAACACTGAAGCTTTCTTT.

The V and J genes are TRBV1 and TRBJ2-1. TRBV1 is recorded as a pseudogene. The CDR3 has 13 amino acids. In DNA form, the CDR3 reads TGCACCAGCAGCCAACCGGGCCACAATGAGCAGTTCTTC. Protein product: CTSSQPGHNEQFF.

The CDR3 reads CASSNASRTDHFSNTIYF. The CDR3 DNA is TGTGCCAGCAGCAACGCCTCACGGACAGATCATTTTTCGAACACCATATATTTT. J is TRBJ1-3 and V is TRBV21-1; the table names TRBD1, a call not compared with the DNA. TRBV21-1 constitutes a pseudogene. The CDR3 is 18 amino acids.

Of note for this clone: Other nucleotide sequences in the sample specify the same CDR3. This sequence joins TRBV7-9 and TRBJ1-5, with unresolved D. Germline V gives CDR1 SEHNR, CDR2 FQNEAQ (reference sequence). The CDR3 sequence is 12 residues long. Trimming stripped 0 bases from V and 7 bases from J, with 4 bases between. DNA for the CDR3: TGTGCCAGCAGCTTAGCGCACCAGCCCCAGCATTTT. It translates to CASSLAHQPQHF. The full variable domain, completed using reference TRBV7-9 and TRBJ1-5, is DTGVSQNPRHKITKRGQNVTFRCDPISEHNRLYWYRQTLGQGPEFLTYFQNEAQLEKSRLLSDRFSAERPKGSFSTLEIQRTEQGDSAMYLCASSLAHQPQHFGDGTRLSIL.

The chain carries TRBV29-1 and TRBJ2-1, with TRBD2 matching 7 bases. CDR3 length equals 14 residues. Germline V gives CDR1 SQVTM, CDR2 ANQGSEA. V gave up 4 bases and J gave up 1 base; unmatched junction bases: 4. DNA for the CDR3: TGCAGCGTTGTCGGGCGGGGGTCCTACAATGAGCAGTTCTTC. It codes for CSVVGRGSYNEQFF.

The chain recombines TRBV25-1 with TRBJ2-2, with TRBD1 matching over 8 bases. V gave up 7 bases and J gave up 1 base; unmatched junction bases: 2. This CDR3 region has 14 residues. In germline, CDR1 is MGHDK, CDR2 SYGVNS. The CDR3 is CASMDRVNTGELFF. CDR3 nucleotides: TGTGCCAGCATGGACAGGGTGAACACCGGGGAGCTGTTTTTT.

This chain uses TRBV10-1 with TRBJ2-3; 8 bases fit TRBD1. V shed 6 bases and J 4 bases; nucleotides not matched to a gene: 12. This CDR3 contains 16 residues. From germline, CDR1 is WNHNN and CDR2 SYGVQD (reference sequence). As DNA, the CDR3 is TGCGCCAGCAGAGGCCCCGGGCAGGGGGCATCAGATACGCAGTATTTT. Translated, it gives CASRGPGQGASDTQYF.

This clone has just one count. The chain recombines TRBV6-1 with TRBJ2-7; possibly TRBD1 for D (6 bases). The CDR3 sequence is 14 residues long. V lost 6 bases and J lost 0, with 12 bases in between. Germline V gene sequence: CDR1 MNHNS, CDR2 SASEGT. CDR3 loop: CASRPQGSSYEQYF. CDR3 bases: TGTGCCAGCAGGCCCCAGGGGAGCTCCTACGAGCAGTACTTC.

This clone has only one observation. The rearrangement uses TRBV10-3 and TRBJ2-1, with 10 bases aligning to TRBD2. The junction had 12 bases not matched to a gene; V was cut back by 4 bases and J by 6 bases. Per the germline V gene, CDR1 is ENHRY and CDR2 is SYGVKD. This CDR3 has 17 amino acids. The CDR3 is CAISATRAGGPPNEQFF. Written as DNA, the CDR3 is TGTGCCATCAGTGCAACGAGAGCGGGAGGGCCCCCCAATGAGCAGTTCTTC.

A single count supports this clone. The chain is built from TRBV27 and TRBJ1-4, with a tentative D call TRBD1 (5 bases). From germline, CDR1 is MNHEY and CDR2 SMNVEV (reference sequence). The CDR3 runs to 17 residues. V lost 3 bases and J 0 bases, leaving 14 bases between the germline ends. CDR3: CASSFTGNSATNEKLFF. The CDR3 DNA sequence: TGTGCCAGCAGTTTCACAGGCAACTCCGCAACTAATGAAAAACTGTTTTTT.

The chain links TRBV25-1 to TRBJ2-3, with no clear D. V was pared by 3 bases and J by 3 bases, with 13 bases between. This CDR3 spans 15 amino acids. Germline V gives CDR1 MGHDK, CDR2 SYGVNS. The CDR3 spells CASSDSLGSTDTQYF. The CDR3 nucleotides are TGTGCCAGCAGTGATTCTCTAGGCTCGACAGATACGCAGTATTTT.

The chain recombines TRBV21-1 with TRBJ2-7; the listed D gene, TRBD1, was not tested against the DNA. TRBV21-1 is tagged as a pseudogene. This CDR3 has 15 residues. The CDR3 nucleotides read TGTGCCAGCAGCAAGGTAGACAGGGGGACCTGCGAGCAGTACTTC. It yields the protein CASSKVDRGTCEQYF.

This clone appeared a single time. This rearrangement joins TRBV28 to TRBJ1-3; D is uncertain. Germline lookup yields CDR1 MDHEN and CDR2 SYDVKM. Trimming left V 8 bases short and J 4 bases short, with 18 bases between. CDR3 length equals 15 residues. CDR3 in DNA: TGTGCCAGCGGCGAAAAAATGAATGAAGGAAACACCATATATTTT. This gives the protein CASGEKMNEGNTIYF.